Listed below are T cell receptor beta chains from one sample, sequenced in a study of lymphopenia after photon versus proton radiotherapy. Sequencing used immunoSEQ multiplex PCR; TCRdb keeps in-frame clones, though not all of them. The profile shows roughly 150,000 clones, around 85% of them singletons. The material sequenced was peripheral blood, taken from a patient treated with photon-based radiotherapy. These receptors originate from a man in his fifties with gastric cancer. The CDR3 runs from the conserved cysteine through the conserved F or W. A D gene is named only where the DNA matches it firmly. A row's size may be missing; if present it is once, few, many or a size class.

.	TRBV19	TRBJ2-2	.	TGTGCCAGTAAGATGAGGGAACGGAACGGGGAGCTGTTTTTT	CASKMRERNGELFF
.	TRBV11-2	TRBJ2-1	.	TGTGCCAGCAGCTTATCGGGCGGGTACTCCTACAATGAGCAGTTCTTC	CASSLSGGYSYNEQFF
.	TRBV10-3	TRBJ2-3	.	TGTGCCATCAGTGACCCCGGGAGCAGCACAGATACGCAGTATTTT	CAISDPGSSTDTQYF
.	TRBV29-1	TRBJ1-1	.	TGCAGCGGCCGGGACACTAAACACACTGAAGCTTTCTTT	CSGRDTKHTEAFF
.	TRBV7-2	TRBJ2-3	.	TGTGCCAGCAGCTTAGCTGGCAGCTACACAGATACGCAGTATTTT	CASSLAGSYTDTQYF
.	TRBV11-2	TRBJ1-1	.	TGTGCCAGCAGCTCCACATTCCGGAACACTGAAGCTTTCTTT	CASSSTFRNTEAFF
.	TRBV5-1	TRBJ2-3	.	TGCGCCAGCAGCTCGGTAGCGGACACAGATACGCAGTATTTT	CASSSVADTDTQYF
.	TRBV5-1	TRBJ2-1	.	TGCGCCAGCAGCTTGGCTTCGGTGGGCCCGGATGAGCAGTTCTTC	CASSLASVGPDEQFF
TRBD2	TRBV2	TRBJ2-1	.	TGTGCCAGCAGTGACGCGGGAGGGGTCACCAGTGAGCAGTTCTTC	CASSDAGGVTSEQFF
TRBD2	TRBV6-1	TRBJ2-7	once	TGTGCCAGCAGTGGCCTCCGGTTGCGGGAGACATCCTACGAGCAGTACTTC	CASSGLRLRETSYEQYF
.	TRBV20-1	TRBJ1-2	few	TGCAGTGCGCCGGGCCTGGGTGGCTACACCTTC	CSAPGLGGYTF
.	TRBV11-3	TRBJ2-3	many	TGTGCCAGCAGCTTAACGGCTAGCACAGATACGCAGTATTTT	CASSLTASTDTQYF
.	TRBV5-1	TRBJ2-1	.	TGCGCCAGCAGCCTGGAGGGAAGCCCAATTGGTGAGCAGTTCTTC	CASSLEGSPIGEQFF
TRBD1	TRBV7-2	TRBJ1-2	.	TGTGCCAGCAGCCGGGACAGGGCCTATGGCTACACCTTC	CASSRDRAYGYTF
TRBD1	TRBV6-4	TRBJ1-2	.	TGTGCCAGCAGTGGGACAGGGTCTTATGGCTACACCTTC	CASSGTGSYGYTF
TRBD1	TRBV19	TRBJ1-1	few	TGTGCCAGTAGTGGCGGGGACAGCCTAAACACTGAAGCTTTCTTT	CASSGGDSLNTEAFF
TRBD1	TRBV10-3	TRBJ2-7	.	TGTGCCATCAGTGACCCCGACGTTAGGACAGGGGGGTACGAGCAGTACTTC	CAISDPDVRTGGYEQYF
TRBD2	TRBV9	TRBJ2-2	.	TGTGCCAGCAGCCTGGCCGGGGGGACCGGGGAGCTGTTTTTT	CASSLAGGTGELFF
.	TRBV6-5	TRBJ2-7	.	TGTGCCAGCACCGCCCCGGGACTCACCTACGAGCAGTACTTC	CASTAPGLTYEQYF
.	TRBV7-9	TRBJ1-3	.	TGTGCCAGCAGTTCCTTCTCAACTGGATCTGGAAACACCATATATTTT	CASSSFSTGSGNTIYF
TRBD1	TRBV11-3	TRBJ2-3	.	TGTGCCAGCAGTCTTTTAGGGACAGAAAGCACAGATACGCAGTATTTT	CASSLLGTESTDTQYF
.	TRBV7-9	TRBJ2-7	.	TGTGCCAGCAGCTTATTCGTCAGCGAGCAGTACTTC	CASSLFVSEQYF
.	TRBV7-9	TRBJ2-2	.	TGTGCCACAATACAGAGAACCGGGGAGCTGTTTTTT	CATIQRTGELFF
TRBD2	TRBV6-1	TRBJ2-7	.	TGTGCCAGCAGCTGGCGGGAGATGTACGAGCAGTACTTC	CASSWREMYEQYF
.	TRBV29-1	TRBJ1-3	.	TGCAGCGTTGAGCTTGGGCGCTCTGGAAACACCATATATTTT	CSVELGRSGNTIYF
TRBD2	TRBV7-8	TRBJ2-1	.	TGTGCCAGCAGCACCGGAACTAGCGGGAGGGTTGAGCAGTTCTTC	CASSTGTSGRVEQFF
TRBD2	TRBV7-2	TRBJ2-7	.	TGTGCCAGCAGCTCCCGGCTAGCGGTTGAGCAGTACTTC	CASSSRLAVEQYF
TRBD2	TRBV28	TRBJ2-7	.	TGTGCCAGCAGTGCCCCAGGAAGCGGGGCTCTAGCTAACGAGCAGTACTTC	CASSAPGSGALANEQYF
TRBD1	TRBV7-2	TRBJ1-5	.	TGTGCCAGCAGCCCAGGGGACAGGTTGAGCAATCAGCCCCAGCATTTT	CASSPGDRLSNQPQHF
TRBD1	TRBV19	TRBJ2-7	.	TGTGCCAGTAGTGGACAGGGGTCCGAGCAGTACTTC	CASSGQGSEQYF
.	TRBV27	TRBJ2-3	.	TGTGCCAGCAGTTTATCGTATAGCAGCACAGATACGCAGTATTTT	CASSLSYSSTDTQYF
.	TRBV7-9	TRBJ2-2	.	TGTGCCAGCAGCTTAGGTGGAACGAACACCGGGGAGCTGTTTTTT	CASSLGGTNTGELFF
TRBD1	TRBV5-1	TRBJ2-7	.	TGCGCCAGCAGTTTACAACCGGGACAGGGGGGCGAGCAGTACTTC	CASSLQPGQGGEQYF
.	TRBV10-3	TRBJ2-1	few	TGTGCCATCAGTGGAAGCTCCAATGAGCAGTTCTTC	CAISGSSNEQFF
.	TRBV5-1	TRBJ2-3	.	TGCGCCAGCGCTAGAGGGGGAAGTACAGATACGCAGTATTTT	CASARGGSTDTQYF
TRBD2	TRBV11-2	TRBJ2-3	once	TGTGCCAGCAGCTTAAGAAGCGGGAGATTCGATACGCAGTATTTT	CASSLRSGRFDTQYF
.	TRBV6-1	TRBJ1-1	.	TGTGCCAGCAGTGAAAGGAGGCAGAGGAACACTGAAGCTTTCTTT	CASSERRQRNTEAFF
.	TRBV18	TRBJ1-5	.	TGTGCCAGCTCACCTAGTCCCGATCAGCCCCAGCATTTT	CASSPSPDQPQHF
TRBD2	TRBV6-5	TRBJ2-7	.	TGTGCCAGCAGCTCCGGGACTAGCGGAACCTACGAGCAGTACTTC	CASSSGTSGTYEQYF
TRBD1	TRBV7-3	TRBJ2-5	.	TGTGCCAGCAGCCGACTCGGGACAGGGGGCCAAGAGACCCAGTACTTC	CASSRLGTGGQETQYF
TRBD2	TRBV7-9	TRBJ2-3	.	TGTGCCAGCAGCCCATCCCTAGCGGGAGTGAGGACAGATACGCAGTATTTT	CASSPSLAGVRTDTQYF
.	TRBV6-5	TRBJ2-7	.	TGTGCCAGCAGCGGTGAGCCCTACGAGCAGTACTTC	CASSGEPYEQYF
.	TRBV7-9	TRBJ1-1	once	TGTGCCAGCAGCTTGGACCGGAACACTGAAGCTTTCTTT	CASSLDRNTEAFF
TRBD1	TRBV11-3	TRBJ2-3	.	TGTGCCAGCAGTTCTACGGGACAGGGGGCAGATACGCAGTATTTT	CASSSTGQGADTQYF
.	TRBV6-1	TRBJ1-2	.	TGTGCCAGCAGTGAAGACCACTATGGCTACACCTTC	CASSEDHYGYTF
.	TRBV2	TRBJ2-2	.	TGTGCCAGCACCCCCCAGACCGGGGAGCTGTTTTTT	CASTPQTGELFF
TRBD2	TRBV28	TRBJ2-7	once	TGTGCCAGCAGTTCCGGGGGGAGCGGGACCTCCTACGAGCAGTACTTC	CASSSGGSGTSYEQYF
.	TRBV21-1	TRBJ1-2	.	TGTGCCAGCAGCAAGTGGAAAGGAGGGACCTTC	CASSKWKGGTF
.	TRBV5-1	TRBJ2-1	.	TGCGCCAGCAGCCCTGGGGATTCCTACAATGAGCAGTTCTTC	CASSPGDSYNEQFF
.	TRBV9	TRBJ1-2	.	TGTGCCAGCAGCCTACAGCTTTTGAACTATGGCTACACCTTC	CASSLQLLNYGYTF
.	TRBV7-6	TRBJ1-1	.	TGTGCCAGCAGCCAGTCTTATAGCACTGAAGCTTTCTTT	CASSQSYSTEAFF